This TCR beta chain was sequenced in a study of shared clonotypes between healthy human individuals. Only in-frame clones appear in the TCRdb table, and some are missing; sequencing was by immunoSEQ multiplex PCR. The sample carries over 2 million clones, 90% to 95% recorded once. Study-level points and caveats: Clonotype sharing across donors was expected to vary with sequencing depth. Genetic and exposure-history diversity was limited by the few donors. Estimated richness was generally greater in naive than memory subsets.

This clone was seen once. The antigen remains undetermined. CDR3 size: 12 residues. The germline V and J ends were trimmed by 1 base and 8 bases, with 9 bases remaining between them. CDR1 and CDR2 from the germline V gene are SGHDT and YYEEEE. The authors divided CD4+ cells into CD45RA+ naive and CD45RA-negative memory subsets. The V and J genes are TRBV5-6 and TRBJ1-2; D call uncertain. The material sequenced was naive CD4+ T cells sorted from blood. Described subset: CD45RA+ positively selected. The receptor was derived from a man between 18 and 35 years old in good health. The DNA for the CDR3 is TGTGCCAGCAGCTTGACGGAAAGGGGCTACACCTTC. It encodes CASSLTERGYTF.